This TCR beta chain originates from a study of neurological immune-mediated disorders (dated by TCRdb to the late 2010s). Regarding the study in general: Peripheral blood TCR-beta repertoires from patients with HTLV-I-associated myelopathy (HAM/TSP), patients with multiple sclerosis, and healthy controls were compared in the study using UMI-based sequencing. The 95 to 120 TCR-beta libraries included longitudinal samples, technical triplicates and paired sorted CD4+ and CD8+ T-cell subsets alongside PBMC samples. Longitudinal HAM/TSP and healthy donors had 3 time-points each (about 3-45 month intervals). The cohort comprised 68 subjects: 15 or so HAM/TSP patients, some 35 multiple sclerosis patients and about 20 healthy controls.

The CDR3 contains 14 residues, cysteine and phenylalanine counted. Only the CDR3 portion is preserved as DNA: 42 bases, with reading frame beginning at the first base. Taken from the germline V gene, the CDR1 and CDR2 loops are SGHTA and FQGNSA. A distance of 13 bases separates the germline ends of V and J, which lose 3 bases and 5 bases respectively. cDNA was synthesized by template-switch 5'RACE using a primer with a 10-nucleotide random unique molecular identifier that tagged each TCR transcript. Over 200 million TCR-beta sequences, covering 15-18 subjects, were produced in each sequencing run. The RNeasy kit was used to extract total RNA. Using the KAPA Real-time Library Amplification kit, TCR-beta VDJ regions were amplified with primers for the TCR constant region and the 5'RACE anchor. A first PCR added sample indexes and Illumina adaptors, and a second PCR then raised library yield. After Ampure bead purification, the TCR product of roughly 650 bp was size-selected on a 2% E-gel SizeSelection system. Before pooling, library quality was assessed on a Bioanalyzer, concentration was determined with Qubit, and library quantification was performed with the Kapa Library Quantification kit. An Illumina HiSeq 2500 sequenced the libraries paired-end 2 x 150 bp. To increase sequence diversity, roughly 25-31% phiX was spiked into each library pool. The original methods were these. Quality-filtered reads were processed with the UMI-based MiGEC pipeline, and over 75% of raw TCR sequences were removed by the MiGEC pipeline during error correction. IMGT germline references were used for alignment of VDJ genes, and clonotypes were defined by a unique CDR3 amino acid sequence together with V-J genes. Clonal expansion, Shannon diversity and CDR3 relatedness were evaluated with VDJtools (CalcPairwiseDistances, ClusterSamples), while phylogenetic trees were built in CLCbio workbench. Using coefficient-of-variation modelling across technical triplicates, the study counted a clone as expanded if it had at least 8 unique UMIs. TCRdb reanalyzed the raw reads on its own, using fastp at Q25 for trimming and MiXCR for clone calling, and kept in-frame beta chains. Every distinct CDR3 protein forms one entry, paired with its most common genes and DNA. The V and J calls were determined by TCRdb, not by the authors. Recorded for this sample are some 50,000 distinct CDR3 sequences; around 13% of them occurred a single time. The ten top clones hold under 5% of the sample.

What the study reported, not specific to this receptor: TCR clonal expansion was highest in HAM/TSP patients and lowest in MS patients, with MS patients falling below even healthy controls. No identical CDR3 amino acid sequences were found to be shared among expanded clones across subjects, suggesting that TCR-beta repertoires were private in all groups.

Concerning this clonotype itself: Its antigen remains unidentified. No base-level quality is on record; no much larger clone is a single base apart.

The time point label here, explained by the study, means: longitudinal time-point 2. Unsorted PBMC libraries were generated from 2 million PBMCs stored in RNAlater at -80 °C until RNA extraction. Peripheral blood was subjected to Ficoll-Hypaque density gradient centrifugation to isolate PBMCs, which were then cryopreserved in liquid nitrogen. The sequenced sample was PBMCs. The sequence was obtained from a male donor with HTLV-1-associated myelopathy (HAM/TSP). The chain joins TRBV7-2 to TRBJ1-1, with TRBD1 perhaps the D gene, on 6 matching bases. The sequenced DNA is TGTGCCAGCAGCTTCACAGGGACGAGAACTGAAGCTTTCTTT. This translates into CASSFTGTRTEAFF.